Each of the 28 T cell receptor beta chains below was sequenced from the same sample in a study of blood T cells in healthy people across ages. PCR was performed a second time for about 7 to 11 cycles using a sample-barcoded 5' primer and a J-beta primer mix. Each CDR3 protein gets one entry after TCRdb re-called the 5' RACE reads with MiXCR. The table shows about 640,000 distinct CDR3 sequences, with 25% to 30% occurring only once. Source material: blood. These receptors were collected from a woman of 80 years or more in good health.

This clonotype was seen at least ten times. CDR3 amino acids: CASSLAGVRNQPQHF. CDR3 nucleotides: TGCGCCAGCAGCTTGGCAGGGGTAAGGAATCAGCCCCAGCATTTT. J is TRBJ1-5 and V is TRBV5-1; the D gene is possibly TRBD1 (6 bases). CDR1 and CDR2 (germline): SGHRS, YFSETQ. With 0 bases removed from V and 4 bases from J, the gap between germline ends came to 11 bases. There are 15 residues in the CDR3.

The table lists this clonotype with many counts. V usage is TRBV6-2 or TRBV6-3 and J usage is TRBJ2-5; TRBD1 might be the D (5 bases). Trimming pared 6 bases from V and 3 bases from J, leaving 17 bases between. Germline CDR1 is MNHEY and CDR2 is SVGEGT. There are 15 residues in the CDR3. Written as DNA, the CDR3 is TGTGCCAGCAGACAAGGACAAACACGGGAAGAGACCCAGTACTTC. This translates into CASRQGQTREETQYF.

This clonotype appeared once. A much larger clone lies one base from this, so it may be a read error. The chain uses TRBV5-8 and TRBJ2-1; unclear D gene. Trimming took 7 bases from V and 10 from J, leaving 18 bases between them. The V gene's germline CDR1 is SGHTS and CDR2 YDEGEE. The CDR3 has 13 amino acids. The CDR3 DNA follows: TGTGCCAGCCAAATAGATAGGTCCTACGAGCAGTTCTTC. Translating it yields CASQIDRSYEQFF.

There are a few counts of this clonotype. This chain links TRBV6-2 or TRBV6-3 with TRBJ1-2, with TRBD1 as a possible D gene (5 bases). The germline gives CDR1 MNHEY, CDR2 SVGEGT. V shed 6 bases and J shed 2 bases, with 16 bases lying between them. There are 15 residues in the CDR3. As DNA, the CDR3 is TGTGCCAGCAGAGCCACAGGAGCTCAGAACTATGGCTACACCTTC. This codes for CASRATGAQNYGYTF.

This rearrangement joins TRBV10-3 to TRBJ1-1, with 9 bases that match TRBD1. J gave up 4 bases and V 6 bases, and 6 bases lay outside the gene matches. CDR3 length: 14 amino acids. Germline values: CDR1 ENHRY, CDR2 SYGVKD. CDR3 region: CAIRLDRGGTEAFF. The CDR3 bases are TGTGCCATCAGACTGGACAGGGGAGGCACTGAAGCTTTCTTT.

The rearrangement links TRBV20-1 to TRBJ1-5, with a weak D call TRBD1 (6 bases). V lost 5 bases and J 0 bases, leaving 14 bases between the germline ends. This CDR3 is 15 amino acids long. Per germline, CDR1 DFQATT and CDR2 SNEGSKA (reference sequence). DNA of the CDR3: TGCAGTGCTGCAGGGGACAATTATAGCAATCAGCCCCAGCATTTT. This gives the protein CSAAGDNYSNQPQHF.

A few counts support this clonotype. One junction end disagrees with the germline gene, perhaps due to a read error. The J gene is TRBJ2-2, the V gene TRBV30, with D unclear. The CDR3 extends over 14 amino acids. The germline V gene encodes CDR1 GTSNPN and CDR2 SVGIG (reference sequence). CDR3 bases: TGTGCCTGGAGTGTACTGCCTGCCACCGAGGAGCTGTTTTTT. It encodes CAWSVLPATEELFF. Complete variable domain (other parts from reference TRBV30 and TRBJ2-2): SQTIHQWPATLVQPVGSPLSLECTVEGTSNPNLYWYRQAAGRGLQLLFYSVGIGQISSEVPQNLSASRPQDRQFILSSKKLLLSDSGFYLCAWSVLPATEELFFGEGSRLTVL.

The rearrangement links TRBV6-1 to TRBJ1-2; possibly TRBD1 for D (6 bases). The CDR3 runs 13 residues. The V gene's germline CDR1 is MNHNS and CDR2 SASEGT. V was shortened by 3 bases and J by 6 bases, with 11 bases between the two germline ends. CDR3: CASSDLQGNGYTF. Written as DNA, the CDR3 is TGTGCCAGCAGTGACCTGCAGGGGAATGGCTACACCTTC.

A remark on this clonotype: The junction departs from germline at one end; a sequencing error may be responsible. The CDR3 coding sequence is TGTGCCAGCAGCGTCGTGGAGGGGGGGGAGCGGTTTTTT. Amino acid sequence: CASSVVEGGERFF. The V and J genes are TRBV9 and TRBJ2-2, with TRBD2 as a possible D gene (7 bases). In germline, CDR1 is SGDLS, CDR2 YYNGEE. The CDR3 spans 13 residues.

The chain combines TRBV24-1 with TRBJ2-5, with 8 bases that match TRBD1. With V trimmed by 5 bases and J by 11 bases, 21 bases remained unmatched. CDR3 size: 17 residues. Per the germline V gene, CDR1 is KGHDR and CDR2 is SFDVKD. The CDR3 here is CATSVLSRGRGRHEQYF. The DNA of the CDR3 is TGTGCCACCAGTGTTCTTTCCCGGGGCAGGGGGCGGCATGAGCAGTACTTC.

The gene calls are TRBV4-1 and TRBJ2-1; D not resolved. Germline V CDR1 and CDR2: MGHRA, YSYEKL. The CDR3 is 16 amino acids. The V end lost 3 bases, the J end lost 5 bases, and 17 bases lay between the germline ends. Here the CDR3 reads CASSQPRLGKHNEQFF. CDR3 bases: TGCGCCAGCAGCCAGCCCCGACTGGGGAAGCACAATGAGCAGTTCTTC.

There are many counts of this clonotype. The gene calls are TRBV24-1 and TRBJ2-1, with 8 bases lining up with TRBD1. J was trimmed by 3 bases and V by 4 bases; bases with no gene match: 7. Germline loops: CDR1 KGHDR, CDR2 SFDVKD. The length of the CDR3 is 16 residues. The CDR3 here is CATSDLGQGSYNEQFF. CDR3 in DNA: TGTGCCACCAGTGACCTCGGACAGGGAAGCTACAATGAGCAGTTCTTC.

This clonotype has a single count. At one end the junction does not follow the germline gene, possibly because of a read error. Written as DNA, the CDR3 is TGTACCAGCAGCCCCGGGAGCTCCACAGATACGCAGTATTTT. Amino acids: CTSSPGSSTDTQYF. The V gene is TRBV7-6, the J gene TRBJ2-3; perhaps TRBD2 as D (6 bases). From germline, CDR1 is SGHVS and CDR2 FNYEAQ. This CDR3 spans 14 amino acids.

The chain has TRBV20-1 and TRBJ2-7; TRBD1 matches 8 bases. The CDR3 length is 14 residues. The junction had 9 bases not matched to a gene; V was cut back by 0 bases and J by 8 bases. CDR1 is DFQATT and CDR2 is SNEGSKA in the germline V gene (reference sequence). The CDR3: CSAREPQGVSQQYF. CDR3 DNA sequence: TGCAGTGCTAGAGAGCCACAGGGGGTCTCTCAGCAGTACTTC.

This sequence joins TRBV11-3 and TRBJ2-7; possible D gene TRBD1, 6 bases. The CDR3 is 14 amino acids. Germline CDR1 is SGHNT and CDR2 is YENEEA. Trimming removed 0 bases at V and 7 bases at J, with 13 bases between. CDR3 DNA sequence: TGTGCCAGCAGCTTAGATCTCCAGGGACATGAGCAGTACTTC. It specifies CASSLDLQGHEQYF.

The sample holds a few counts of this clonotype. This sequence joins TRBV4-2 and TRBJ2-5; 10 bases align to TRBD2. Trimming at V came to 5 bases and at J to 11 bases, leaving 14 bases not matched to a gene. CDR3 length equals 15 residues. Germline-derived CDR1 and CDR2 are LGHNA and YNFKEQ. The CDR3 DNA is TGTGCCAGCAGCGCGCTAGCGGGGGCCTACAATGAGCAGTACTTC. Amino acids: CASSALAGAYNEQYF.

This clonotype was seen at least ten times. The rearrangement joins TRBV6-2 or TRBV6-3 to TRBJ2-3; D is perhaps TRBD1 or TRBD2 (5 bases each). Trimming shortened V by 5 bases and J by 0 bases, and 18 bases separated the two germline ends. Looked up from germline, CDR1 is MNHEY and CDR2 is SVGEGT. The CDR3 is made up of 17 amino acids. The CDR3 loop is CASSHGTLIDSTDTQYF. For the CDR3, the DNA is TGTGCCAGCAGTCACGGGACCCTTATAGATAGCACAGATACGCAGTATTTT.

Written as DNA, the CDR3 is TGTGCCAGCCATGTCGATGGGCAGCACAATGAGCAGTTCTTC. This translates into CASHVDGQHNEQFF. The rearrangement uses TRBV12-3 or TRBV12-4 and TRBJ2-1; D call uncertain. This CDR3 is 14 amino acids long. The V end was cut by 8 bases, the J end by 5 bases, with 16 bases between.

This clonotype was recorded many times. The chain has TRBV6-2 or TRBV6-3 and TRBJ2-1; D not certain. The CDR3 is made up of 15 amino acids. The V end was cut by 1 base, the J end by 15 bases, with 22 bases between. Germline V gene lookup returns CDR1 MNHEY and CDR2 SVGEGT. The DNA of the CDR3 is TGTGCCAGCAGTTACTTATCCAGCGCCCCCCCAGCCCTGTTCTTC. Translation gives CASSYLSSAPPALFF.

In its sample, this clonotype was seen many times. The chain is built from TRBV7-3 and TRBJ2-1, with D perhaps TRBD1 or TRBD2 (7 bases each). Germline-derived CDR1 and CDR2 are SGHTA and FQGTGA. Trimming left V 2 bases short and J 4 bases short, with 15 bases between. The CDR3 length is 16 residues. The CDR3 protein is CASSLQGGLGYNEQFF. CDR3 coding DNA: TGTGCCAGCAGCTTACAGGGGGGGTTGGGGTACAATGAGCAGTTCTTC.

This clonotype was observed once. V usage is TRBV21-1 and J usage is TRBJ1-3; whether TRBD1, the table's D call, matches the DNA was not checked. TRBV21-1 represents a pseudogene. This CDR3 region has 16 residues. DNA for the CDR3: TGTGCCAGCAGCGTCCCGGGATCCTACTCTGGAAACACCATATATTTT. This sequence encodes CASSVPGSYSGNTIYF.

This clonotype came up a few times. One end of the junction is discordant with germline, which a read error may explain. The genes are TRBV4-2 and TRBJ2-1; D is tentatively TRBD1 or TRBD2 (5 bases each). The CDR3 has 16 residues. Germline CDR1 reads LGHNA; CDR2 reads YNFKEQ. This chain's CDR3 is CASSQDLRGGHNDQFF. The DNA for the CDR3 is TGTGCCAGCAGCCAAGATCTGAGGGGCGGCCACAATGACCAGTTCTTC.

The rearrangement links TRBV7-9 to TRBJ1-5, with 7 nucleotides matching TRBD1. Unmatched junction bases numbered 7, after V lost 5 bases and J lost 3 bases. CDR1 SEHNR and CDR2 FQNEAQ come from the germline V gene (reference sequence). This CDR3 contains 15 residues. The CDR3 loop reads CASSVGTVYNQPQHF. The CDR3 coding sequence is TGTGCCAGCAGCGTCGGGACAGTATACAATCAGCCCCAGCATTTT. The complete variable domain, with remaining parts taken from reference TRBV7-9 and TRBJ1-5, reads DTGVSQNPRHKITKRGQNVTFRCDPISEHNRLYWYRQTLGQGPEFLTYFQNEAQLEKSRLLSDRFSAERPKGSFSTLEIQRTEQGDSAMYLCASSVGTVYNQPQHFGDGTRLSIL.

This clonotype has a count of ten or more. The chain has TRBV20-1 and TRBJ1-1; perhaps TRBD1 as D (5 bases). Trimming removed 4 bases at V and 1 base at J, with 7 bases between. The CDR3 spans 12 residues. Per the germline V gene, CDR1 is DFQATT and CDR2 is SNEGSKA (reference sequence). CDR3 DNA sequence: TGCAGTGCTACGGGGGGGAACACTGAAGCTTTCTTT. Amino acids: CSATGGNTEAFF.

This clonotype has ten or more counts. CDR3 in DNA: TGTGCCAGCAGTTACCAGACTAGCGGGGGCCCCTCCTACAATGAGCAGTTCTTC. Protein product: CASSYQTSGGPSYNEQFF. J is TRBJ2-1 and V is TRBV6-2 or TRBV6-3; TRBD2 matches at 12 bases. The CDR3 length is 18 residues. Germline CDR1 reads MNHEY; CDR2 reads SVGEGT. Germline trimming cut 2 bases from V and 0 bases from J; bases unmatched to any gene: 5.

On this clonotype: An end of the junction does not agree with germline; a read error may underlie this. The chain uses TRBV30 and TRBJ2-5; D not resolved. Germline V gene data show CDR1 as GTSNPN and CDR2 as SVGIG (reference sequence). The CDR3 runs to 15 residues. The CDR3 loop is CAWSVPDRYQEIQYF. In DNA, the CDR3 is TGTGCCTGGAGTGTACCCGACCGTTACCAAGAGATCCAGTACTTC.

This clonotype appeared many times. This chain links TRBV6-1 with TRBJ1-2; perhaps TRBD1 as D (5 bases). Trimming cost V 6 bases and J 8 bases, with 16 bases left between them. There are 13 residues in the CDR3. Looked up from germline, CDR1 is MNHNS and CDR2 is SASEGT. The CDR3 bases are TGTGCCAGCAGAGACAGAATTCTGGGCGGCTACACCTTC. Amino acid sequence: CASRDRILGGYTF.

This clonotype was seen many times. CDR3 sequence (DNA): TGCAGTGCTCTCCCGGCGGGGGGGTACAATGAGCAGTTCTTC. Amino acid sequence: CSALPAGGYNEQFF. This sequence joins TRBV20-1 and TRBJ2-1; 9 nucleotides align to TRBD2. V trimming: 5 bases; J trimming: 4 bases; junction bases outside the gene matches: 6. CDR3 length: 14 amino acids. Looked up from germline, CDR1 is DFQATT and CDR2 is SNEGSKA (reference sequence).